This T cell receptor (beta chain) was sequenced during a study of T cells in Graves' hyperthyroidism and ophthalmopathy. Study-level background: Peripheral blood draws took place at initial diagnosis, ahead of any treatment. Study-wide findings and caveats: Through a model of 13 V-J features, ophthalmopathy was separated from stable hyperthyroidism.

Amplification targeted TCR beta CDR3 regions from RNA transcripts. When the TCR CDR3 underwent first-round RT-PCR, the HTBI primer set was used. TCRdb fed the multiplex PCR reads into MiXCR, producing one record per CDR3 protein. Altogether over 700,000 distinct CDR3 sequences are present, 15% to 20% being singletons, with the ten largest covering over 15%. This clonotype was seen a handful of times. The antigen is not known. The source is a woman aged 45 to 65 with Graves' hyperthyroidism that later progressed to Graves' ophthalmopathy. Sequenced sample: blood.

CDR3 DNA sequence: TGTGCCAGCAGCGTAGGGGTTACTCTGGAAAGCACCATATATTTT. Protein sequence: CASSVGVTLESTIYF. The chain recombines TRBV9 with TRBJ1-3; D uncertain. Germline CDR1 is SGDLS and CDR2 is YYNGEE. This CDR3 has 15 amino acids. Between the trimmed V and J ends, which lost 0 bases and 9 bases, there was a span of 16 bases.